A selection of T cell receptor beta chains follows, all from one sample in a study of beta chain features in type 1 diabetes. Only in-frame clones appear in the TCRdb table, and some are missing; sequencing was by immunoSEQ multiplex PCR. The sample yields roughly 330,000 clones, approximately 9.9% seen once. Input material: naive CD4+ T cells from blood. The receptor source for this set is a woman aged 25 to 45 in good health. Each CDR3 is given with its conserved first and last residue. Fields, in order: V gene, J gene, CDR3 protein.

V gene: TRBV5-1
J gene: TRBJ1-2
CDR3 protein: CASSPSATENYGYTF

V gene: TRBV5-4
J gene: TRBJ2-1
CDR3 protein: CASSSPFSGRYNEQFF

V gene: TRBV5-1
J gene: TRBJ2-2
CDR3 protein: CASSLGGANTGELFF

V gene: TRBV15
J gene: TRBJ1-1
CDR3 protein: CATSRDLANTEAFF

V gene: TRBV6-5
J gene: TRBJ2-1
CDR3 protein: CASSYWGLAENEQFF

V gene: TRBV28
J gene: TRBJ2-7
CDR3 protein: CASSTPYEQYF

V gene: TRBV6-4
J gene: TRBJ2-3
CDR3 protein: CASSKGQSTDTQYF

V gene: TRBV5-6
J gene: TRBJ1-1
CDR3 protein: CASSAGDRGNTEAFF

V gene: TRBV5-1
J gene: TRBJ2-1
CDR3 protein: CASSLVSSGSYNEQFF

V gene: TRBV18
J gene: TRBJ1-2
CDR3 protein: CASSQGPTRGYTF

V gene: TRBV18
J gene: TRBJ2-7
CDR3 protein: CASSVGTGTYEQYF

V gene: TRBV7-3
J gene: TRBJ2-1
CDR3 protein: CASSLGDHNEQFF

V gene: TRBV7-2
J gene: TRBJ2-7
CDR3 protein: CASSPRTSGAPEYEQYF

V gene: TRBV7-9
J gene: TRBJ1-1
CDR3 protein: CASSIYRDRNTEAFF

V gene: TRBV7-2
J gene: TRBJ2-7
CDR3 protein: CASTLTSAEQYF